This T cell receptor beta chain was documented in a study of blood T cell repertoires in COVID-19. Across the study: There were acute and convalescent COVID-19 samples, and they came from the United States, Italy and Spain.

In the original workflow: For nucleated cells, counts were estimated from reference gene primer amplification. TCRdb's table, derived via immunoSEQ multiplex PCR, lists solely in-frame clones and lacks some. That table supplies the V and J calls and clone size; D and trimming were determined from the DNA. The sample yields some 250,000 clones, around 85% seen once. The sequence was collected from a woman in her forties or fifties who had recovered from COVID-19. Sequencing was performed on PBMCs or T cells enriched from blood (not recorded which).

The DNA for the CDR3 is TGTGCCAGCAGCCGACATAGCACAGATACGCAGTATTTT. Encoded protein: CASSRHSTDTQYF. The V and J genes are TRBV14 and TRBJ2-3; D not resolved. V lost 4 bases and J lost 0, with 5 bases in between. Germline V lookup: CDR1 SGHDN, CDR2 FVKESK. The CDR3 sequence is 13 residues long.